The present T cell receptor beta chain was sequenced within a study of blood T cells in healthy people across ages. General observations from the study: TCR beta diversity correlated strongly with naive T cell percentage. Roughly linear age-related decline in beta diversity appeared, significant by age approximately 43.

Trimming at V came to 5 bases and at J to 4 bases, leaving 7 bases not matched to a gene. CDR1 SEHNR and CDR2 FQNEAQ come from the germline V gene (reference sequence). The CDR3 loop spans 15 amino acids. Using a J-beta primer mix together with a sample-barcoded 5' primer, a second PCR was run for about 7 to 12 cycles. A single record per CDR3 protein comes from TCRdb applying MiXCR to the 5' RACE reads. The data contain about 1.6 million distinct CDR3 sequences, about 35% of them singletons. The draw of peripheral blood yielded around 9.6 milliliters from each donor. Isolation of PBMCs gave at least 7 million cells per sample. As to this clonotype: Its cognate antigen is unknown.

V and J are TRBV7-9 and TRBJ1-1, with 10 bases fitting TRBD1. This clonotype was obtained from a woman in her thirties in good health. Sequencing input: blood. The CDR3 loop reads CASSRTGTGATEAFF. CDR3 DNA: TGTGCCAGCAGCCGAACCGGGACAGGGGCCACTGAAGCTTTCTTT.